This T cell receptor (beta chain) emerged from a study of shared clonotypes between healthy human individuals. Caucasian adults residing in Nashville, Tennessee made up all the donors. Study results and caveats: Estimated clonotype richness was generally higher in naive than memory subsets. A reduction in generation probabilities was seen for non-shared clonotypes relative to those shared by all four donors.

The assay was carried out at the deep level. Generated by immunoSEQ multiplex PCR, the TCRdb table keeps only in-frame clones and is missing some. The sample shows approximately 2,000,000 clones, roughly 90% of them seen only once. This CDR3 region has 15 residues. V lost 7 bases and J lost 0, with 12 bases in between. The germline gives CDR1 MDHEN, CDR2 SYDVKM. As to this clone: Antigen: not known.

The TCR was taken from a man between 18 and 35 years old in good health. Some clones in this sample may be carry-over from other donors' samples. Sequencing was done on a sample of naive CD4+ T cells from PBMCs. The subset here: CD45RA+ positively selected. The chain is built from TRBV28 and TRBJ1-4; no definite D call. This CDR3 reads CASKSGPATNEKLFF. The CDR3, as DNA: TGTGCCAGCAAGAGCGGCCCGGCAACTAATGAAAAACTGTTTTTT.